This TCR beta chain comes out of a study of blood T cell repertoires in COVID-19. The overall study: From the United States, Italy and Spain came samples of acute and convalescent COVID-19. T cells, B-cell-depleted T cells, or PBMCs supplied cDNA or gDNA.

The CDR3 covers 15 residues. Looked up from germline, CDR1 is MNHEY and CDR2 is SVGAGI. Trimming took 7 bases from V and 4 from J, leaving 19 bases between them. Profiling relied on immunoSEQ multiplex PCR, and the TCRdb table lists in-frame clones only, not all of them. The sample lists around 250,000 clones; roughly nine tenths were seen once. The clonotype comes from a woman aged 40 to 49 who had recovered from COVID-19. The V gene is TRBV6-5, the J gene TRBJ1-1; D unclear. Sequenced: peripheral blood. The CDR3 nucleotides are TGTGCCAGCACCCCGGGGATTGAGGTCGTCACTGAAGCTTTCTTT. It translates to CASTPGIEVVTEAFF.